The 2 T cell receptor beta chains presented below share a single source sample, sequenced in a study of blood T cell repertoires in COVID-19. Method: immunoSEQ multiplex PCR; TCRdb's copy keeps in-frame clones and lacks some. The repertoire includes about 160,000 clones, over 70% of them detected once, and more than 3% sits in the top ten. The specimen sequenced was PBMCs or T cells enriched from blood (not recorded which). These receptors all come from a woman in her sixties or seventies who had recovered from COVID-19.

This chain connects TRBV5-1 to TRBJ1-2, with D unresolved. Trimming pared 4 bases from V and 4 bases from J, leaving 14 bases between. The CDR3 is made up of 14 amino acids. Germline V gene lookup returns CDR1 SGHRS and CDR2 YFSETQ. The CDR3 region is CASSREFQSYGYTF. CDR3 nucleotides: TGCGCCAGCAGCCGCGAATTCCAATCCTATGGCTACACCTTC.

The chain combines TRBV9 with TRBJ1-6, with D uncertain. V was cut by 0 bases and J by 8 bases, with 6 bases left in between. The CDR3 runs 13 residues. Germline lookup yields CDR1 SGDLS and CDR2 YYNGEE. CDR3 DNA sequence: TGTGCCAGCAGCGTAGCTCCGGATTCACCCCTCCACTTT. It yields the protein CASSVAPDSPLHF.